The T cell receptor beta chain under discussion was sequenced for a study of T cell responses to AZD1222 COVID-19 vaccine. Here immunoSEQ multiplex PCR was the method, and the copy in TCRdb shows in-frame clones only, minus some. The sample contains about 100,000 clones, around 87% of which appear only once. The CDR3 is made up of 17 amino acids. The ends were cut back, 0 bases at V and 6 bases at J, with 15 bases in the middle. From germline, CDR1 is LGHNA and CDR2 YSLEER. The material was peripheral blood, obtained on day 0 of MenACWY control vaccination. The receptor's source is an adult in good health. The chain joins TRBV4-3 to TRBJ1-6, with a weak D call TRBD1 (5 bases). The CDR3 bases are TGCGCCAGCAGCCAAGATACATCTACAGGTCTTAATTCACCCCTCCACTTT. Protein product: CASSQDTSTGLNSPLHF.